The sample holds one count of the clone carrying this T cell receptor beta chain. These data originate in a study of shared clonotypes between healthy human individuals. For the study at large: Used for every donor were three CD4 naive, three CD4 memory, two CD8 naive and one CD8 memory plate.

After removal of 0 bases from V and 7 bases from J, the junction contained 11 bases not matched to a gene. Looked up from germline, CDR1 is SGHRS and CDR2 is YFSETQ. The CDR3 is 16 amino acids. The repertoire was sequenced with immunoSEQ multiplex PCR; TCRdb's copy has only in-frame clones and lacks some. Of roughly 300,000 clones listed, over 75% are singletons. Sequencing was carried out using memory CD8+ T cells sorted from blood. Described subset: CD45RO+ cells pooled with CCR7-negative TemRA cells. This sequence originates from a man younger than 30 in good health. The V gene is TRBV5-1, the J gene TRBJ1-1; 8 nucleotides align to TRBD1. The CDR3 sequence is CASSLDRRGQGFEAFF. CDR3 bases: TGCGCCAGCAGCTTGGATCGCAGGGGGCAAGGGTTTGAAGCTTTCTTT.